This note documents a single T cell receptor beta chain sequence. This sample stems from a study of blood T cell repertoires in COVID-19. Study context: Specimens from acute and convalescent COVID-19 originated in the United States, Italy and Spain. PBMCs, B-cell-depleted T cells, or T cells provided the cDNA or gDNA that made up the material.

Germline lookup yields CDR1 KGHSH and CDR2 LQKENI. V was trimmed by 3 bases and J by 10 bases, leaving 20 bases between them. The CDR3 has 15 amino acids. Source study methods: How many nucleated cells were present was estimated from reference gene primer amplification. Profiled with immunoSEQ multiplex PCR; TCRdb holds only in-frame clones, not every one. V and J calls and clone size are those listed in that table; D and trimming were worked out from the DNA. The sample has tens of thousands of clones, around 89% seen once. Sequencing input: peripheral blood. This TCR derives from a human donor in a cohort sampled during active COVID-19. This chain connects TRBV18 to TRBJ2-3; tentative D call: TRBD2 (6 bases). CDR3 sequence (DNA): TGTGCCAGCTCACCGTCGGGCGGGGTTCTTGGGGCGCAGTATTTT. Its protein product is CASSPSGGVLGAQYF.